This T cell receptor (beta chain) was documented in a study of cytomegalovirus exposure and HLA in healthy donors. Study results and limitations: There were some public TCRs occurring in many donors, but most TCR sequences were rare.

The donors gave bone marrow, and they were healthy. A remark on this clone: Its antigen is not known.

The trim removed 7 bases at V and 4 bases at J, leaving 6 bases unmatched. The CDR3 covers 14 residues. Germline assignment: CDR1 LNHDA and CDR2 SQIVND (reference sequence). PCR used 60 Vbeta primers and 13 Jbeta primers. Here immunoSEQ multiplex PCR was the method, and the copy in TCRdb shows in-frame clones only, minus some. The sample lists 150,000 to 200,000 clones, roughly 80% occurring once. The sequence was collected from a young woman in good health and CMV-seronegative. The chain is built from TRBV19 and TRBJ2-2; TRBD2 matches 7 bases. The sample taken for sequencing was PBMCs. The CDR3 loop is CASTRAGRTGELFF. The DNA for the CDR3 is TGTGCCAGTACCCGAGCGGGACGCACCGGGGAGCTGTTTTTT.